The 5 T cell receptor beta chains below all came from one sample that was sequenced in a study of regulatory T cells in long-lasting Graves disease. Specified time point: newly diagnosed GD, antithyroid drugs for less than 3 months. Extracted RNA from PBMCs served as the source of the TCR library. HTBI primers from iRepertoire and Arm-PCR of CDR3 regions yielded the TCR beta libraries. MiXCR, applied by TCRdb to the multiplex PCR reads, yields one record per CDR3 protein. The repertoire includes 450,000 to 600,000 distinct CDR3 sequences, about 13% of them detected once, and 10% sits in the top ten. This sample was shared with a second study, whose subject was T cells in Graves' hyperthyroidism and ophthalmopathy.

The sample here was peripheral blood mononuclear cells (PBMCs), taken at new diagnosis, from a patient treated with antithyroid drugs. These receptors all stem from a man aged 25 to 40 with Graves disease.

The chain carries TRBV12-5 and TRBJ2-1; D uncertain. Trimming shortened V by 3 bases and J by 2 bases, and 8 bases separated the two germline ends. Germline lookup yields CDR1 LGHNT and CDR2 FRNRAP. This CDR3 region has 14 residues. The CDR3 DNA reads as TGTGCTAGTGGTTTTATCCCGACCTACAATGAGCAGTTCTTC. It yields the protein CASGFIPTYNEQFF.

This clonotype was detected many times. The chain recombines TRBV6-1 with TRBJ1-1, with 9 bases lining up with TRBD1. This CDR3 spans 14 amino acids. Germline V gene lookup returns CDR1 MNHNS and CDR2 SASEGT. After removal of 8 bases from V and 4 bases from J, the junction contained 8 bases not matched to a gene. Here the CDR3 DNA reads TGTGCCAGCGGGACAGGGAGGGTTAGCACTGAAGCTTTCTTT. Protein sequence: CASGTGRVSTEAFF.

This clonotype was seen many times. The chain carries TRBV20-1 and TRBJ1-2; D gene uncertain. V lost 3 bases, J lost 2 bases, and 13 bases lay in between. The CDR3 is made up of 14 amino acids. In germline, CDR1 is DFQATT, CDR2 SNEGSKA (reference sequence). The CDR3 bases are TGCAGTGCTAGTGATCCCCGACACAACTATGGCTACACCTTC. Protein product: CSASDPRHNYGYTF.

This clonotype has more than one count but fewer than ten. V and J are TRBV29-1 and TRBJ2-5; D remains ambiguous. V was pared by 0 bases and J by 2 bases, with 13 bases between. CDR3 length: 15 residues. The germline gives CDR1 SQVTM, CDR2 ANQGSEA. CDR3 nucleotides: TGCAGCGTTGAAGATCACCCAGTGGAACAAGAGACCCAGTACTTC. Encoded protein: CSVEDHPVEQETQYF.

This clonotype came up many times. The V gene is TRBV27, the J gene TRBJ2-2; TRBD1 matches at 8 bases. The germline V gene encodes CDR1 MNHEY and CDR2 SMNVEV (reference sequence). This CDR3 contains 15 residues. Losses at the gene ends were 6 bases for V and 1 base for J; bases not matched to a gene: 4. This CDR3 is CASSPRGQNTGELFF. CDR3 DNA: TGTGCCAGCAGCCCCAGGGGGCAGAACACCGGGGAGCTGTTTTTT.